The 9 T cell receptor beta chains in this list originate from one sample, sequenced in a study of tumor and adjacent non-tumor tissue in lung cancer. The template was RNA from unsorted bulk tissue. Distant lung tissue was collected more than 3 cm away from the tumor edge. The library came from three nested PCR rounds adapted from ARM-PCR protocols. TCRdb reanalysed the multiplex PCR reads using MiXCR and keeps one entry per CDR3 protein. The table shows approximately 120,000 distinct CDR3 sequences, with about 61% occurring only once. Sequencing was performed on distant non-tumor lung tissue. The receptors originated from a man in his sixties with non-small cell lung cancer.

This chain joins TRBV7-9 and TRBJ1-6; 8 nucleotides agree with TRBD1. Trimming removed 5 bases from V and 7 bases from J; junction bases left unmatched: 7. Germline V CDR1 and CDR2: SEHNR, FQNEAQ (reference sequence). The CDR3 length is 15 residues. CDR3 bases: TGTGCCAGCAGCAAGGAGACAGGGGTGAATTCACCCCTCCACTTT. It encodes CASSKETGVNSPLHF.

Points on this clonotype: This may be a read error, as it is one base from a much larger clone. The chain recombines TRBV20-1 with TRBJ2-7; TRBD1 matches at 7 bases. Germline CDR1 is DFQATT and CDR2 is SNEGSKA (reference sequence). J was trimmed by 6 bases and V by 0 bases; bases with no gene match: 11. The CDR3 has 15 amino acids. CDR3 sequence reads: CSARDLVTGKSEQYF. The DNA of the CDR3 is TGCAGTGCTAGAGATCTTGTGACAGGGAAGAGCGAGCAGTACTTC.

On this clonotype: A read error may account for a junction end that differs from germline. This chain links TRBV11-2 with TRBJ2-3; possible D gene TRBD2, 5 bases. The germline CDR1 and CDR2 sequences are SGHAT and FQNNGV. The CDR3 extends over 19 amino acids. CDR3 sequence: CASSLEQATSWAGTDTLYF. The CDR3 nucleotides read TGTGCCAGCAGCTTGGAGCAGGCAACTAGTTGGGCTGGCACAGATACGCTGTATTTT.

For this clonotype: The junction and the germline gene differ at one end; a read error may be behind it. The genes are TRBV4-3 and TRBJ2-2; D not resolved. The germline V gene has CDR1 LGHNA and CDR2 YSLEER. This CDR3 is 14 amino acids long. CDR3 sequence (DNA): TGCGCCAGCAGCCAGGCCCCTATCACCGAGGAGCTGTTTTTT. Translating it yields CASSQAPITEELFF.

A remark on this clonotype: One junction end does not reproduce the germline sequence, and a read error may be involved. This chain joins TRBV6-6 and TRBJ1-2; D not certain. The CDR3 contains 17 residues. Germline CDR1 reads MNHNY; CDR2 reads SVGAGI (reference sequence). CDR3 protein: CASSYLGGVSQKYGYTF. For the CDR3, the DNA is TGTGCTAGCAGTTACCTGGGCGGGGTCAGCCAAAAATATGGCTACACCTTC.

A note on this clonotype: At one end the junction does not follow the germline gene, possibly because of a read error. The DNA of the CDR3 is TGTGCAAGCAGCCAAGCGGGGGCCTACACCGGGGGGCTGTTTTTT. Its translation is CASSQAGAYTGGLFF. This chain uses TRBV6-6 with TRBJ2-2; TRBD2 aligns across 8 bases. CDR1 MNHNY and CDR2 SVGAGI come from the germline V gene (reference sequence). The CDR3 covers 15 residues.

The chain joins TRBV6-6 to TRBJ2-3; 8 bases align to TRBD1. V lost 5 bases, J lost 15 bases, and 19 bases stayed unmatched. This CDR3 contains 15 residues. The V gene's germline CDR1 is MNHNY and CDR2 SVGAGI (reference sequence). The CDR3: CASSPTGGKTDMQYF. CDR3 nucleotides: TGTGCCAGCAGTCCAACAGGGGGTAAAACAGATATGCAATATTTT.

V and J are TRBV6-5 and TRBJ2-7; 13 bases agree with TRBD2. The CDR3 has 16 amino acids. V was pared by 0 bases and J by 5 bases, with 4 bases of the junction left unmatched. Looked up from germline, CDR1 is MNHEY and CDR2 is SVGAGI. In nucleotides, the CDR3 is TGTGCCAGCAGTTACTCCGGGACTAGCGGGATCAACGAGCAGTACTTC. It is translated as CASSYSGTSGINEQYF.

The table lists this clonotype with many counts. CDR3 in DNA: TGTGCCACTACCGGGACAGGGAGGGATGGCTACACCTTC. Amino acids: CATTGTGRDGYTF. The chain carries TRBV15 and TRBJ1-2; 9 nucleotides align to TRBD1. The germline gives CDR1 LNHNV, CDR2 YYDKDF (reference sequence). The CDR3 has 13 amino acids. V was pared by 9 bases and J by 6 bases, with 8 bases of the junction left unmatched.